This is a list of T cell receptor beta chains from one sample in a study of identical twins. TCRdb analysed the 5' RACE reads with MiXCR anew, one entry per CDR3 protein. The sample includes hundreds of thousands of distinct CDR3 sequences, 18% of them seen just once. The sample also formed part of further work on T cells expressing NK-cell markers.

Specimen: PBMCs. These receptors all stem from a woman between 18 and 30 years old in good health. The CDR3 runs from the conserved cysteine through the conserved F or W. The D gene is left open where the match is weak. The listing skips clone size in some rows; elsewhere it reads once, few, many or a size class.

TRBD1	TRBV6-5	TRBJ1-2	few	CASSYLTGINYGYTF	TGTGCCAGCAGTTATCTGACAGGGATTAACTATGGCTACACCTTC
NA	TRBV11-2	TRBJ1-6	NA	CASSFSRSASSYNSPLHF	TGTGCCAGCAGCTTCTCACGCAGCGCGAGCTCCTATAATTCACCCCTCCACTTT
TRBD1	TRBV9	TRBJ2-1	NA	CASSLEGGHLNEQFF	TGTGCCAGCAGCCTAGAAGGGGGCCATCTCAATGAGCAGTTCTTC
NA	TRBV5-1	TRBJ2-1	few	CASSHQGGRDNEQFF	TGCGCCAGCAGCCATCAGGGCGGGCGGGACAATGAGCAGTTCTTC
TRBD2	TRBV7-8	TRBJ2-1	few	CASSLVVAGDHEQFF	TGTGCCAGCAGCTTAGTGGTAGCGGGGGACCATGAGCAGTTCTTC
NA	TRBV5-1	TRBJ1-5	NA	CASSLGSANNQPQHF	TGCGCCAGCAGCTTGGGCTCAGCCAACAATCAGCCCCAGCATTTT
TRBD2	TRBV12-3/TRBV12-4	TRBJ2-4	NA	CASSFGTSGGYQYF	TGTGCCAGCAGTTTTGGGACTAGCGGGGGGTATCAGTACTTC
NA	TRBV12-3/TRBV12-4	TRBJ2-2	NA	CASITGLYTGELFF	TGTGCCAGCATCACGGGACTTTACACCGGGGAGCTGTTTTTT
TRBD1	TRBV29-1	TRBJ2-1	NA	CSVRDRYNEQFF	TGCAGCGTTCGGGACAGGTACAATGAGCAGTTCTTC
NA	TRBV7-9	TRBJ1-1	few	CASSLRRTLNTEAFF	TGTGCCAGCAGCTTAAGGCGGACACTGAACACTGAAGCTTTCTTT
NA	TRBV20-1	TRBJ2-7	few	CSARVGGPFREQYF	TGCAGTGCTAGAGTTGGGGGGCCCTTTAGAGAGCAGTACTTC
NA	TRBV15	TRBJ2-1	NA	CATSRERIHEQFF	TGTGCCACCAGCAGGGAGAGAATCCATGAGCAGTTCTTC
TRBD2	TRBV9	TRBJ2-1	NA	CASSVASGNYNEQFF	TGTGCCAGCAGCGTAGCTAGCGGGAACTACAATGAGCAGTTCTTC
TRBD2	TRBV27	TRBJ2-7	few	CASSFASGRAYEQYF	TGTGCCAGCAGTTTCGCTAGCGGGAGGGCTTACGAGCAGTACTTC
TRBD2	TRBV12-3/TRBV12-4	TRBJ2-2	few	CASSFFRSGRVAGELFF	TGTGCCAGCAGTTTTTTCCGAAGCGGGAGGGTTGCCGGGGAGCTGTTTTTT
NA	TRBV7-9	TRBJ2-1	NA	CASTVGRNLLNEQFF	TGTGCCAGCACCGTGGGGAGGAACCTACTCAATGAGCAGTTCTTC
TRBD1	TRBV15	TRBJ2-3	NA	CATSPGTGRLSLSTDTQYF	TGTGCCACCAGCCCCGGGACAGGGCGACTCAGCCTCAGCACAGATACGCAGTATTTT
NA	TRBV5-5	TRBJ1-4	NA	CASSTPTAGFNEKLFF	TGTGCCAGCAGCACCCCGACGGCGGGATTTAATGAAAAACTGTTTTTT
TRBD1	TRBV6-5	TRBJ2-3	few	CASSYGQGVADTQYF	TGTGCCAGCAGTTACGGACAGGGCGTAGCCGATACGCAGTATTTT
TRBD1	TRBV12-3/TRBV12-4	TRBJ1-2	few	CASSSRGHYGYTF	TGTGCCAGCAGTTCCAGGGGGCACTATGGCTACACCTTC
NA	TRBV5-6	TRBJ1-4	NA	CASSPGGTEKLFF	TGTGCCAGCAGCCCCGGCGGAACGGAAAAACTGTTTTTT
NA	TRBV15	TRBJ2-3	once	CATSRVPDSTDTQYF	TGTGCCACCAGCAGAGTCCCCGATAGCACAGATACGCAGTATTTT
NA	TRBV25-1	TRBJ1-3	few	CASSEYGSSGNTIYF	TGTGCCAGCAGTGAATATGGCAGTTCTGGAAACACCATATATTTT
TRBD1	TRBV10-1	TRBJ2-1	NA	CASSGGTGGYNEQFF	TGCGCCAGCAGTGGAGGGACAGGGGGCTACAATGAGCAGTTCTTC
TRBD2	TRBV20-1	TRBJ2-1	NA	CSARDLRLAGDNEQFF	TGCAGTGCTAGAGATCTGCGGCTAGCGGGAGACAATGAGCAGTTCTTC
TRBD1	TRBV20-1	TRBJ2-5	NA	CSANRGRRETQYF	TGCAGTGCGAACAGGGGGCGCCGAGAGACCCAGTACTTC
NA	TRBV10-3	TRBJ2-7	few	CAISDTTREQYF	TGTGCCATCAGTGACACTACGAGGGAGCAGTACTTC
NA	TRBV12-3/TRBV12-4	TRBJ2-6	few	CASSLMVTNVLTF	TGTGCCAGCAGTTTAATGGTTACCAACGTCCTGACTTTC